This T cell receptor (beta chain) was found in a study of OX40 agonist ivuxolimab in advanced cancers. This table comes from immunoSEQ multiplex PCR, and its TCRdb copy is limited to in-frame clones, with some not included. The sample carries about 49,000 clones, about three quarters recorded once. CDR1 is SGHNT and CDR2 is YYREEE in the germline V gene (reference sequence). V gave up 4 bases and J gave up 0 bases, with 14 bases separating them. The CDR3 is 15 amino acids. The rearrangement uses TRBV5-4 and TRBJ2-7; D tentatively reads TRBD1 or TRBD2 (5 bases each). The starting material was CD4+ or CD8+ T cells sorted from blood, obtained in a trial of the OX40 agonist ivuxolimab. The source is an adult with an advanced solid tumor such as melanoma, head and neck, liver or kidney cancer. The CDR3, as DNA: TGTGCCAGCAGCGGGGGAGCAGGGAGCTCCTACGAGCAGTACTTC. Protein sequence: CASSGGAGSSYEQYF.